This T cell receptor beta chain was sequenced for a study of vaccination effects on CD4 cells after COVID-19. With respect to this clone: What it recognizes is unknown.

Sequencing was performed with immunoSEQ multiplex PCR; in TCRdb, only in-frame clones are kept and a portion is missing. Altogether approximately 37,000 clones are present, about two thirds being singletons, with the ten largest covering less than 9.5%. Researchers isolated CD4+ T cells once about 11 days of culture had elapsed. Every participant took two doses of the BNT162b2 or mRNA-1273 vaccine. Half the medium was replaced with IL-2 medium on days 3 and 7. CDR1 is MNHEY, CDR2 SVGAGI, per germline. The CDR3 consists of 12 residues. Trimming stripped 2 bases from V and 5 bases from J, with 3 bases between.

This rearrangement joins TRBV6-5 to TRBJ1-4; D is ambiguous. This TCR came from a human donor who received a COVID-19 vaccine. The sequences come from CD4+ T cells from PBMCs cultured without peptide, collected after COVID-19 vaccination. The CDR3 sequence is CASSYGNEKLFF. The DNA of the CDR3 is TGTGCCAGCAGTTACGGAAATGAAAAACTGTTTTTT.